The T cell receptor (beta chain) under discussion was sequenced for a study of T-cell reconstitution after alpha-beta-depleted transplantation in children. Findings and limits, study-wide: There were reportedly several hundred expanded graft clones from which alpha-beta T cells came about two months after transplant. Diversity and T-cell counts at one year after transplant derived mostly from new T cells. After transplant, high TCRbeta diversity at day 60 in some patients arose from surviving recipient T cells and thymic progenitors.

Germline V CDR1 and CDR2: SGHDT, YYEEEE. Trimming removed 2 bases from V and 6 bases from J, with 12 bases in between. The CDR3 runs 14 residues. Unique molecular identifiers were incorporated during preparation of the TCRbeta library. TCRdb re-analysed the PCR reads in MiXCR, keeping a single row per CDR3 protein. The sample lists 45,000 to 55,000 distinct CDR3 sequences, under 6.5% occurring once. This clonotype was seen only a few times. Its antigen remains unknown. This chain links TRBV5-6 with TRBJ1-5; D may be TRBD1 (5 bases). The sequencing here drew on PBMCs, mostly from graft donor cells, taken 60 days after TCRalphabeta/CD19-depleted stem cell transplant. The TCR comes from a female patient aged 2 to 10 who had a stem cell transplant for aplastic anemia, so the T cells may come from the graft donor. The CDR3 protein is CASSLEGRFQPQHF. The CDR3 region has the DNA TGTGCCAGCAGCTTAGAGGGGAGGTTTCAGCCCCAGCATTTT.